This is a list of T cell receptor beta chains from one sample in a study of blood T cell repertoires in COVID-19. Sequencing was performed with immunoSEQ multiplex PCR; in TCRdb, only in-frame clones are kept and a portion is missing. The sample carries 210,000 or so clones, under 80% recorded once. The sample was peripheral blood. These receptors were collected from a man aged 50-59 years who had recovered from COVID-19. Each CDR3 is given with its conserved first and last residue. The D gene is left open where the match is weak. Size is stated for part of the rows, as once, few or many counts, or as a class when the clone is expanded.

CASSREPGLYSYNEQFF TGCGCCAGCAGCCGGGAACCGGGACTATACTCCTACAATGAGCAGTTCTTC TRBD2 TRBV5-1 NA TRBJ2-1
CASSWGQNQPQHF TGTGCCAGCAGCTGGGGACAGAATCAGCCCCAGCATTTT TRBD1 TRBV5-8 NA TRBJ1-5
CAWSIGHRNTDTQYF TGTGCCTGGAGCATAGGACATAGAAACACAGATACGCAGTATTTT NA TRBV30 NA TRBJ2-3
CASSEDRDFYEQYF TGTGCCAGCAGTGAAGACAGGGATTTTTACGAGCAGTACTTC NA TRBV2 NA TRBJ2-7
CASSPLQETQYF TGTGCCAGCAGCCCTCTACAAGAGACCCAGTACTTC NA TRBV3-1/TRBV3-2 NA TRBJ2-5
CASSQQRVGNEQFF TGTGCCAGCAGCCAACAGAGGGTAGGGAATGAGCAGTTCTTC NA TRBV7-2 NA TRBJ2-1
CASSFASVSRKNTEAFF TGTGCCAGCAGCTTTGCTTCGGTGTCTAGAAAAAACACTGAAGCTTTCTTT NA TRBV11-2 NA TRBJ1-1
CASSQGTGALREQYF TGTGCCAGCAGCCAAGGGACGGGAGCACTTCGAGAGCAGTACTTC NA TRBV4-2 NA TRBJ2-7
CASGVRVAEGDTQYF TGCGCCAGCGGAGTTCGGGTGGCTGAGGGTGATACGCAGTATTTT NA TRBV5-1 NA TRBJ2-3
CASSHRLVSSSEAFF TGTGCCAGCAGCCATCGACTCGTTAGTAGTTCTGAAGCTTTCTTT NA TRBV3-1/TRBV3-2 NA TRBJ1-1
CASSPDRISTDTQYF TGCGCCAGCAGCCCTGACAGGATTAGCACAGATACGCAGTATTTT NA TRBV5-1 NA TRBJ2-3
CATSRAGTSSYEQYF TGTGCCACCAGCAGAGCGGGGACTAGCTCCTACGAGCAGTACTTC TRBD2 TRBV15 NA TRBJ2-7
CASSLREINEKLFF TGTGCCAGCAGCTTACGGGAAATTAATGAAAAACTGTTTTTT NA TRBV7-8 few TRBJ1-4
CASSSTGRQGKGYTF TGTGCCAGCAGCTCGACCGGACGACAGGGAAAGGGCTACACCTTC TRBD1 TRBV7-2 NA TRBJ1-2
CASSEDKAREFGNEQFF TGCGCCAGCAGTGAGGACAAGGCGCGGGAGTTTGGAAATGAGCAGTTCTTC TRBD2 TRBV10-1 few TRBJ2-1
CASSLAGTAYEQYF TGTGCCAGCAGCTTGGCCGGGACAGCCTACGAGCAGTACTTC TRBD1 TRBV5-8 NA TRBJ2-7
CASSENGGGKDTQYF TGTGCCAGCAGTGAAAACGGGGGTGGGAAAGATACGCAGTATTTT NA TRBV6-1 NA TRBJ2-3
CASSQEAPWFAGETDTQYF TGTGCCAGCAGCCAAGAAGCTCCTTGGTTTGCGGGAGAGACAGATACGCAGTATTTT TRBD2 TRBV14 NA TRBJ2-3
CASSPMRGGREQYF TGTGCCAGCTCACCGATGAGGGGGGGCAGGGAGCAGTACTTC NA TRBV18 NA TRBJ2-7
CASSFSTGNTGELFF TGTGCCAGCAGCTTCTCGACAGGGAACACCGGGGAGCTGTTTTTT NA TRBV7-8 NA TRBJ2-2
CASSRVPTNEKLFF TGTGCCAGCAGTCGGGTACCAACTAATGAAAAACTGTTTTTT NA TRBV6-5 NA TRBJ1-4
CASSYLDRGHTF TGTGCCAGCAGCTATTTAGACAGGGGACACACCTTC TRBD1 TRBV5-8 NA TRBJ1-2
CASSLMGPRDYGYTF TGTGCCAGCAGCTTGATGGGTCCGCGGGACTATGGCTACACCTTC NA TRBV5-6 NA TRBJ1-2
CASSIGGGRDTQYF TGTGCCAGTAGTATAGGTGGAGGGCGGGATACGCAGTATTTT NA TRBV19 NA TRBJ2-3
CASSPPGGGTNEKLFF TGTGCCAGCTCACCACCAGGAGGAGGGACTAATGAAAAACTGTTTTTT NA TRBV18 NA TRBJ1-4
CASSETRVSQETQYF TGTGCCAGCAGTGAAACCCGAGTCTCCCAAGAGACCCAGTACTTC NA TRBV2 few TRBJ2-5
CASSQDYPQSIGQPQHF TGTGCCAGCAGCCAAGATTATCCACAGAGCATTGGTCAGCCCCAGCATTTT NA TRBV3-1/TRBV3-2 NA TRBJ1-5
CASSSQGGFGYGYTF TGTGCCAGTAGTAGCCAAGGGGGTTTTGGATATGGCTACACCTTC NA TRBV19 NA TRBJ1-2
CASSLSGYEQYF TGTGCCAGCAGTTTATCCGGTTACGAGCAGTACTTC NA TRBV28 NA TRBJ2-7
CASSPDSNQPQHF TGTGCCAGCTCACCGGACAGTAATCAGCCCCAGCATTTT NA TRBV18 NA TRBJ1-5
CASSPTSGSDTQYF TGCGCCAGCAGTCCTACTAGCGGATCAGATACGCAGTATTTT TRBD2 TRBV5-1 NA TRBJ2-3
CASSQRTGGDNYGYTF TGTGCCAGCAGCCAACGTACAGGGGGGGATAACTATGGCTACACCTTC TRBD1 TRBV4-2 NA TRBJ1-2
CAWSVQFVAFF TGTGCCTGGAGTGTACAGTTTGTAGCTTTCTTT NA TRBV30 NA TRBJ1-1